A selection of T cell receptor beta chains follows, all from one sample in a study of T cell changes during pregnancy in multiple sclerosis. The table came from immunoSEQ multiplex PCR; TCRdb's copy has only in-frame clones and leaves some out. The data show 50,000 to 70,000 clones, 91% seen once. The sample was peripheral blood, taken after pregnancy. Receptors originate from a female donor in good health, enrolled as a control in a pregnancy study. CDR3s include the opening cysteine and the closing phenylalanine or tryptophan. The D gene is left open where the match is weak. Size is omitted from some rows. Given values are once, few, many or a class for expanded clones.

v_gene,d_gene,abundance,j_gene,CDR3aa,CDR3nt
TRBV15,NA,NA,TRBJ1-6,CATARDKITPLHF,TGTGCCACCGCCCGGGACAAGATCACACCCCTCCACTTT
TRBV6-5,NA,NA,TRBJ2-7,CASMKEGRGYYEQYF,TGTGCCAGCATGAAAGAGGGCAGGGGTTACTACGAGCAGTACTTC
TRBV30,NA,NA,TRBJ1-1,CAWSHSNTEAFF,TGTGCCTGGTCCCATTCCAACACTGAAGCTTTCTTT
TRBV5-4,NA,NA,TRBJ2-2,CASSLGGEAGELFF,TGTGCCAGCAGCTTGGGGGGGGAGGCCGGGGAGCTGTTTTTT
TRBV9,NA,NA,TRBJ1-2,CASSGLLTGVYGYTF,TGTGCCAGCAGCGGGCTCCTGACGGGTGTCTATGGCTACACCTTC
TRBV7-9,NA,NA,TRBJ1-4,CASSSRNEKLFF,TGTGCCAGCAGTTCCCGTAATGAAAAACTGTTTTTT
TRBV7-9,TRBD2,NA,TRBJ2-1,CASSPSAGVYNEQFF,TGTGCCAGCAGCCCATCGGCGGGGGTCTACAATGAGCAGTTCTTC
TRBV7-3,NA,NA,TRBJ1-4,CASSSRVNEKLFF,TGTGCCAGCAGCTCCAGGGTTAATGAAAAACTGTTTTTT
TRBV19,NA,once,TRBJ2-5,CASKRRGETQYF,TGTGCCAGTAAAAGACGGGGGGAGACCCAGTACTTC
TRBV11-1,NA,NA,TRBJ2-5,CASSPMRTPGTQYF,TGTGCCAGCAGCCCCATGCGGACTCCTGGGACCCAGTACTTC
TRBV30,NA,NA,TRBJ1-4,CAWRRPGSTNEKLFF,TGTGCCTGGAGGCGTCCAGGGTCAACTAATGAAAAACTGTTTTTT
TRBV6-4,TRBD2,NA,TRBJ2-3,CASSDSGLAADTQYF,TGTGCCAGCAGTGACTCAGGACTAGCGGCAGATACGCAGTATTTT
TRBV6-6,NA,NA,TRBJ1-1,CASSSPGGYEAFF,TGTGCCAGCAGTTCCCCGGGGGGTTATGAAGCTTTCTTT
TRBV29-1,NA,NA,TRBJ1-2,CSVERRSYGYTF,TGCAGCGTTGAAAGGCGGTCCTATGGCTACACCTTC
TRBV10-3,NA,NA,TRBJ1-2,CAISEGEGARGYTF,TGTGCCATCAGTGAGGGGGAAGGGGCGCGTGGCTACACCTTC
TRBV30,NA,once,TRBJ2-4,CAWSFVQGINIQYF,TGTGCCTGGAGTTTTGTACAGGGTATAAACATTCAGTACTTC
TRBV4-3,TRBD1,once,TRBJ2-6,CASSRDRATGANVLTF,TGCGCCAGCAGCCGGGACAGGGCGACTGGGGCCAACGTCCTGACTTTC
TRBV19,TRBD1,NA,TRBJ1-2,CASSMTGVRDGYTF,TGTGCCAGTAGTATGACAGGGGTAAGAGACGGCTACACCTTC
TRBV5-4,NA,NA,TRBJ1-1,CASSPYMNTEAFF,TGTGCCAGCAGCCCATACATGAACACTGAAGCTTTCTTT
TRBV6-6,TRBD2,NA,TRBJ2-7,CASSSTSGVFYEQYF,TGTGCCAGCAGTTCGACTAGCGGGGTGTTCTACGAGCAGTACTTC
TRBV10-3,TRBD1,NA,TRBJ1-2,CAISETEGARAPHGYGYTF,TGTGCCATCAGTGAGACTGAGGGGGCCCGCGCGCCGCACGGTTATGGCTACACCTTC
TRBV5-3,NA,few,TRBJ1-1,CARSLNREGTEAFF,TGTGCCAGAAGCTTGAACAGGGAGGGCACTGAAGCTTTCTTT
TRBV19,TRBD1,NA,TRBJ2-7,CASSVDRDLYEQYF,TGTGCCAGTAGTGTCGACAGGGACCTCTACGAGCAGTACTTC
TRBV7-2,TRBD2,NA,TRBJ2-5,CASSRRGGQETQYF,TGTGCCAGCAGCCGCCGCGGGGGCCAAGAGACCCAGTACTTC
TRBV19,TRBD1,NA,TRBJ1-5,CASQKNGGQSNQPQHF,TGTGCCAGTCAAAAGAATGGGGGACAGAGCAATCAGCCCCAGCATTTT
TRBV9,NA,NA,TRBJ1-5,CASSKGHSGNQPQHF,TGTGCCAGCAGCAAGGGGCATAGTGGCAATCAGCCCCAGCATTTT
TRBV11-2,NA,NA,TRBJ1-1,CASSLVVEAFF,TGTGCCAGCAGCTTAGTAGTTGAAGCTTTCTTT
TRBV7-9,TRBD2,NA,TRBJ2-5,CASNPAGAQETQYF,TGTGCCAGCAACCCAGCGGGGGCTCAAGAGACCCAGTACTTC
TRBV7-6,TRBD2,NA,TRBJ2-3,CASSFPRLAGGTDTQYF,TGTGCCAGCAGCTTCCCTCGACTAGCGGGGGGCACAGATACGCAGTATTTT
TRBV6-4,TRBD2,NA,TRBJ2-3,CASSASGGGTDTQYF,TGTGCCAGCAGTGCTAGCGGGGGGGGAACAGATACGCAGTATTTT
TRBV5-4,TRBD1,NA,TRBJ2-4,CASSLGGQGAKNIQYF,TGTGCCAGCAGCTTGGGGGGACAGGGAGCCAAAAACATTCAGTACTTC
TRBV4-1,NA,once,TRBJ2-3,CASSQSGLDTQYF,TGCGCCAGCAGCCAAAGCGGTTTGGATACGCAGTATTTT
TRBV30,TRBD1,medium-sized,TRBJ1-6,CAWRDPWTGGWNSPLHF,TGTGCCTGGAGGGACCCTTGGACAGGGGGCTGGAATTCACCCCTCCACTTT
TRBV30,NA,NA,TRBJ1-1,CAWSTRKNTEAFF,TGTGCCTGGAGTACGCGGAAGAACACTGAAGCTTTCTTT
TRBV5-6,NA,NA,TRBJ2-3,CASSLGTAPSTDTQYF,TGTGCCAGCAGCTTGGGGACAGCACCTAGCACAGATACGCAGTATTTT
TRBV7-2,TRBD1,NA,TRBJ2-3,CASSVYRGLSSDTQYF,TGTGCCAGCAGCGTTTACAGGGGGCTCAGCTCAGATACGCAGTATTTT
TRBV7-8,NA,NA,TRBJ1-1,CASSLEPPGALPDTEAFF,TGTGCCAGCAGCTTAGAGCCGCCAGGGGCCCTACCTGACACTGAAGCTTTCTTT
TRBV5-6,TRBD1,NA,TRBJ2-3,CASSLGQGPDTQYF,TGTGCCAGCAGCTTGGGACAGGGACCAGATACGCAGTATTTT
TRBV7-9,NA,NA,TRBJ2-7,CASSLADGLTYEQYF,TGTGCCAGCAGCTTAGCGGACGGACTTACCTACGAGCAGTACTTC
TRBV5-1,NA,NA,TRBJ1-4,CASTQGGGCGEKLFF,TGCGCCAGCACTCAAGGGGGGGGGTGTGGTGAAAAACTGTTTTTT
TRBV15,NA,NA,TRBJ1-6,CATSRLGGRANSPLHF,TGTGCCACCAGTCGCCTCGGCGGGCGAGCGAATTCACCCCTCCACTTT
TRBV5-5,NA,few,TRBJ1-6,CASSLGAGSPLHF,TGTGCCAGCAGCTTGGGGGCTGGGTCACCCCTCCACTTT
TRBV6-1,TRBD1,NA,TRBJ2-2,CASRLNRGQTGELFF,TGTGCCAGCAGATTAAACAGGGGGCAAACCGGGGAGCTGTTTTTT
TRBV19,NA,NA,TRBJ1-1,CASSRDWNTEAFF,TGTGCCAGTAGCCGGGACTGGAACACTGAAGCTTTCTTT
TRBV7-8,TRBD1,NA,TRBJ1-4,CASSPRTGPNEKLFF,TGTGCCAGCAGCCCCCGGACAGGACCAAATGAAAAACTGTTTTTT
TRBV5-1,TRBD1,NA,TRBJ2-7,CASSNDRGRSGQYF,TGCGCCAGCAGCAACGACAGGGGGCGATCAGGACAGTACTTC
TRBV27,TRBD1,NA,TRBJ1-1,CASSYRGQGNTEAFF,TGTGCCAGCAGTTACAGGGGGCAGGGGAACACTGAAGCTTTCTTT
TRBV6-1,NA,NA,TRBJ1-2,CASSEAIRSSNYGYTF,TGTGCCAGCAGTGAAGCGATCAGATCTAGTAACTATGGCTACACCTTC
TRBV7-9,TRBD1,once,TRBJ1-5,CASSLVSGTGGDNQPQHF,TGTGCCAGCAGCTTAGTTTCCGGGACAGGGGGTGACAATCAGCCCCAGCATTTT
TRBV6-5,TRBD2,NA,TRBJ2-1,CASRLTSGGYNEQFF,TGTGCCAGCAGGTTAACTAGCGGGGGCTACAATGAGCAGTTCTTC